This entry describes one T cell receptor beta chain. This entry belongs to a study of shared clonotypes between healthy human individuals. Assay: immunoSEQ multiplex PCR; the TCRdb copy retains only in-frame clones and omits some. This sample has millions of clones; just under 95% occur once, and the top ten carry about 1.1%. Terminally differentiated effector memory CD45RA+ cells were left out of the naive CD8 fraction, which was CD45RO-negative and positively selected for CCR7. The ends were cut back, 3 bases at V and 3 bases at J, with 6 bases in the middle. From germline, CDR1 is SEHNR and CDR2 FQNEAQ (reference sequence). CDR3 length: 14 amino acids.

The chain couples TRBV7-9 to TRBJ1-6; D unclear. Sequencing used naive CD8+ T cells sorted from blood. The source is a man aged 18 to 29 in good health. The CDR3 nucleotides read TGTGCCAGCAGCTTTCCAGACTATAATTCACCCCTCCACTTT. Translated, it gives CASSFPDYNSPLHF. The whole variable domain, filled in from reference TRBV7-9 and TRBJ1-6, reads DTGVSQNPRHKITKRGQNVTFRCDPISEHNRLYWYRQTLGQGPEFLTYFQNEAQLEKSRLLSDRFSAERPKGSFSTLEIQRTEQGDSAMYLCASSFPDYNSPLHFGNGTRLTVT.